This record looks at one T cell receptor (beta chain) sequence and its context. The sample has other DNA sequences that encode this CDR3 too. This record belongs to a study of T cells in localized non-small cell lung cancer. Sequencing was performed with immunoSEQ multiplex PCR; in TCRdb, only in-frame clones are kept and a portion is missing. The sample carries roughly 20,000 clones, about 89% recorded once. The V and J ends lost 4 bases and 5 bases, in that order; junction bases with no gene match: 2. Germline CDR1 reads MNHEY; CDR2 reads SVGAGI. The CDR3 consists of 14 residues. V and J are TRBV6-5 and TRBJ2-5; 12 bases fit TRBD1. The specimen comprised peripheral blood, sampled before any cancer treatment. This TCR derives from a man aged 35-69 years with stage I lung adenocarcinoma. The CDR3 nucleotides are TGTGCCAGCAGTTGGGACAGGGGGCGGGAGACCCAGTACTTC. Protein: CASSWDRGRETQYF.